The clone carrying this T cell receptor beta chain came up a few times. Its specificity is not known. The data were obtained in a study of T-cell memory formation after mild COVID-19. Study observations and caveats: What remained unconfirmed was the SARS-CoV-2 specificity of second-wave clones peaking on day 37.

Each CDR3 protein is one row after TCRdb ran MiXCR on the 5' RACE reads. The sample comprises about 340,000 distinct CDR3 sequences, 10% to 15% of which are singletons, and over 20% rests with the top ten. Germline lookup yields CDR1 LGHNA and CDR2 YNFKEQ. V gave up 4 bases and J gave up 5 bases; unmatched junction bases: 6. This CDR3 spans 14 amino acids. This chain joins TRBV4-2 and TRBJ1-2, with 8 bases fitting TRBD1. Input material: PBMCs or a T cell subset sorted from them (not recorded which). This receptor was taken from a man between 18 and 35 years old who had mild COVID-19 (a few samples of this study predate the infection). Cell type and time point are not known. CDR3 nucleotide sequence: TGTGCCAGCAGCCGCAGGGGGCCTCAATATGGCTACACCTTC. Translating it yields CASSRRGPQYGYTF.